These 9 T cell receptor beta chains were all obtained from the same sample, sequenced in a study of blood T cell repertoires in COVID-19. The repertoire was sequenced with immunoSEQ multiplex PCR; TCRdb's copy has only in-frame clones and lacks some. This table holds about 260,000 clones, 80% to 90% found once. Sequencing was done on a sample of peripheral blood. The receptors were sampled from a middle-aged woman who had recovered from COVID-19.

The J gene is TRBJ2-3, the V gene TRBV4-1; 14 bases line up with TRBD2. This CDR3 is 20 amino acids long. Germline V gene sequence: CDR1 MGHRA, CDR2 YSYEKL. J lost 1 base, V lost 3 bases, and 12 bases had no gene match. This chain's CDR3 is CASSQPGLAGGSHRTDTQYF. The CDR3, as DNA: TGCGCCAGCAGCCAGCCAGGACTAGCGGGGGGCTCGCATCGCACAGATACGCAGTATTTT.

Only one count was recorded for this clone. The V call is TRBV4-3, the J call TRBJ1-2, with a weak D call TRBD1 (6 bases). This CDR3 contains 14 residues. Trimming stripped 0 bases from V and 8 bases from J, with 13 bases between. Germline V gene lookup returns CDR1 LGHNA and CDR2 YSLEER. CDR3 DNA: TGCGCCAGCAGCCAAGATCTCGGGGGGGCAGGCTACACCTTC. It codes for CASSQDLGGAGYTF.

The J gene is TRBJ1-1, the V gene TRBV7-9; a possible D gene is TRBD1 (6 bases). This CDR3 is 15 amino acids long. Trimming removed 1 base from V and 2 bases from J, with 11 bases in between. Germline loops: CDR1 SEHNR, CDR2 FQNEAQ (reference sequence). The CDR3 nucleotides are TGTGCCAGCAGCTTAGGCGCAGGGGCTAACACTGAAGCTTTCTTT. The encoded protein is CASSLGAGANTEAFF.

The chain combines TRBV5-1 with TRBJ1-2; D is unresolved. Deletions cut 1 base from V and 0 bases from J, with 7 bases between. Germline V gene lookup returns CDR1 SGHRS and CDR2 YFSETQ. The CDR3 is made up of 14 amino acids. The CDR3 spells CASSLSSANYGYTF. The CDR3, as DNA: TGCGCCAGCAGCTTGTCCAGCGCTAACTATGGCTACACCTTC.

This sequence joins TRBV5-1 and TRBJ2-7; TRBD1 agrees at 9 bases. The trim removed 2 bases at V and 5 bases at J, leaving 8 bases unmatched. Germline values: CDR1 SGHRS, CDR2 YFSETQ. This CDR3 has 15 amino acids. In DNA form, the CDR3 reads TGCGCCAGCAGCTTCTTCCAACAGGGGGCGAACGAGCAGTACTTC. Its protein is CASSFFQQGANEQYF.

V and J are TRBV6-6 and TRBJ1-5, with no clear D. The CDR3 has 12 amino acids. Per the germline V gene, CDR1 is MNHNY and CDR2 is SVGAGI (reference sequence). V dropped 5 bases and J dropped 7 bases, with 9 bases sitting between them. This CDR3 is CASSPSRQPQHF. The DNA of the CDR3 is TGTGCCAGCAGTCCCTCGAGGCAGCCCCAGCATTTT.

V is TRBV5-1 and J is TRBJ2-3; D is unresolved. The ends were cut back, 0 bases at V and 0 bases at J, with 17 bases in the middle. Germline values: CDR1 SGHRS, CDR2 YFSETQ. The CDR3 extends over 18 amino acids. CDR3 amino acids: CASSLDPRYETSTDTQYF. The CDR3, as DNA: TGCGCCAGCAGCTTGGACCCCCGATATGAGACTAGCACAGATACGCAGTATTTT.

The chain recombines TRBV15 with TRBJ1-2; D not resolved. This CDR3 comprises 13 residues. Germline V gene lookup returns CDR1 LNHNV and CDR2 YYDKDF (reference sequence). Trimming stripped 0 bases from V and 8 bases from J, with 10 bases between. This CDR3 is CATSRDPGTGYTF. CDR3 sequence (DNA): TGTGCCACCAGCAGAGATCCGGGTACGGGCTACACCTTC.

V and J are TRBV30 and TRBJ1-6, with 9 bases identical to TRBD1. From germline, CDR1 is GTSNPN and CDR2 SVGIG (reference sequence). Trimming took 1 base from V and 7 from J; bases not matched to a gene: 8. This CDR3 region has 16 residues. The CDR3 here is CAWSGDRERINSPLHF. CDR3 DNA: TGTGCCTGGAGTGGGGACAGGGAAAGAATAAATTCACCCCTCCACTTT. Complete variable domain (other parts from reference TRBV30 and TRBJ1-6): SQTIHQWPATLVQPVGSPLSLECTVEGTSNPNLYWYRQAAGRGLQLLFYSVGIGQISSEVPQNLSASRPQDRQFILSSKKLLLSDSGFYLCAWSGDRERINSPLHFGNGTRLTVT.